Listed below are T cell receptor beta chains from one sample, sequenced in a study of T cells in Graves' hyperthyroidism and ophthalmopathy. In TCRdb, the multiplex PCR reads were re-called with MiXCR into one record per CDR3 protein. The sample yields a few hundred thousand distinct CDR3 sequences, 14% seen once. Sequences were obtained from blood. Receptor source: a woman between 25 and 40 years old with Graves' ophthalmopathy. Each CDR3 is given with its conserved first and last residue. The D gene is left open where the match is weak. Clone size appears in some rows only: once, few, many, or a class for an expanded clone.

D gene	clone size	V gene	J gene	CDR3 protein	CDR3 DNA
NA	many	TRBV29-1	TRBJ2-3	CSVEGLQGQSTDTQYF	TGCAGCGTTGAAGGCTTACAGGGCCAAAGCACAGATACGCAGTATTTT
NA	NA	TRBV6-2/TRBV6-3	TRBJ2-7	CATLGEGTYEQYF	TGTGCCACCCTGGGGGAAGGAACCTACGAGCAGTACTTC
TRBD1	NA	TRBV7-9	TRBJ2-2	CASSLAMTGADTGELFF	TGTGCCAGCAGCTTAGCTATGACAGGGGCGGACACCGGGGAGCTGTTTTTT
NA	NA	TRBV29-1	TRBJ1-1	CSVATGEAFF	TGCAGCGTCGCTACAGGGGAAGCTTTCTTT
TRBD1	many	TRBV6-1	TRBJ2-5	CASRGDRADETQYF	TGTGCCAGCAGGGGGGACAGGGCGGACGAGACCCAGTACTTC
TRBD1	many	TRBV28	TRBJ1-5	CASATGTYQPQHF	TGTGCCAGCGCGACAGGGACCTATCAGCCCCAGCATTTT
NA	NA	TRBV6-1	TRBJ1-1	CASKGPWGENAEAFF	TGTGCCAGCAAAGGTCCTTGGGGCGAGAACGCTGAAGCTTTCTTT
NA	NA	TRBV2	TRBJ1-3	CASTPGAGNTIYF	TGTGCCAGCACACCGGGGGCCGGAAACACCATATATTTT
TRBD1	NA	TRBV29-1	TRBJ1-2	CSVTTGTGAYGYTF	TGCAGCGTCACAACGGGGACAGGTGCCTATGGCTACACCTTC
NA	NA	TRBV3-1	TRBJ1-1	CASSLPGGKGEAFF	TGTGCCAGCAGCCTACCCGGCGGAAAAGGAGAAGCTTTCTTT
TRBD1	many	TRBV11-3	TRBJ1-1	CASSSRLPTGGHTEAFF	TGTGCCAGCAGCTCGCGCCTCCCGACAGGGGGGCACACTGAAGCTTTCTTT
NA	few	TRBV15	TRBJ2-2	CATSGRDAGIKTGELFF	TGTGCCACCAGCGGTCGGGACGCTGGCATCAAGACCGGGGAGCTGTTTTTT
NA	many	TRBV7-2	TRBJ2-3	CASSLGHTTDTQYF	TGTGCCAGCAGCTTAGGGCATACCACAGATACGCAGTATTTT
TRBD1	many	TRBV19	TRBJ1-2	CASSVKGTGNNYGYTF	TGTGCCAGTAGCGTAAAAGGGACAGGCAACAACTATGGCTACACCTTC
TRBD1	many	TRBV28	TRBJ1-2	CASSSQTGGVHGYTF	TGTGCCAGCAGTTCACAGACAGGGGGCGTGCATGGCTACACCTTC
NA	NA	TRBV29-1	TRBJ1-1	CSVDPALNTEAFF	TGCAGCGTTGATCCAGCATTAAACACTGAAGCTTTCTTT
NA	NA	TRBV5-6	TRBJ2-1	CAGSSQGGDEQFF	TGTGCCGGCAGTTCCCAGGGGGGTGATGAGCAGTTCTTC
TRBD2	NA	TRBV12-3/TRBV12-4	TRBJ2-7	CASSRAGGAYEQYF	TGTGCCAGCAGCCGAGCGGGGGGCGCCTACGAGCAGTACTTC
NA	NA	TRBV19	TRBJ1-5	CASKVVGQSNQPQHF	TGTGCCAGTAAAGTTGTAGGCCAATCCAATCAGCCCCAGCATTTT
NA	NA	TRBV9	TRBJ2-3	CASSLSPLDTQYF	TGTGCCAGCAGCCTATCCCCACTGGATACGCAGTATTTT
TRBD1	many	TRBV7-8	TRBJ1-1	CASSLKGTGRLGNTEAFF	TGTGCCAGCAGCTTAAAGGGGACAGGGAGGTTAGGGAACACTGAAGCTTTCTTT
NA	many	TRBV27	TRBJ2-1	CASSDRTTRFYNEQFF	TGTGCCAGCAGTGATAGGACAACACGATTCTACAATGAGCAGTTCTTC
TRBD2	NA	TRBV4-2	TRBJ2-1	CASKKSGGAPEQFF	TGTGCCAGCAAAAAAAGCGGGGGGGCCCCTGAGCAGTTCTTC
TRBD1	many	TRBV28	TRBJ2-7	CASSWTGFSYEQYF	TGTGCCAGCAGTTGGACAGGTTTCTCCTACGAGCAGTACTTC
TRBD1	many	TRBV12-3/TRBV12-4	TRBJ1-5	CASSRGTGYVGDSNQPQHF	TGTGCCAGCAGTCGGGGGACAGGGTACGTCGGGGATAGCAATCAGCCCCAGCATTTT
NA	many	TRBV7-9	TRBJ2-3	CASTLEGSDTQYF	TGTGCCAGCACACTTGAGGGAAGTGATACGCAGTATTTT
NA	many	TRBV28	TRBJ2-1	CASSLGTWGQFF	TGTGCCAGCAGTTTAGGGACCTGGGGGCAGTTCTTC
NA	few	TRBV4-1	TRBJ2-7	CASSQGSGAFSYEQYF	TGCGCCAGCAGCCAAGGTTCAGGGGCCTTCTCCTACGAGCAGTACTTC
NA	NA	TRBV6-1	TRBJ1-5	CASSMTVNQPQHF	TGTGCCAGCAGTATGACAGTCAATCAGCCCCAGCATTTT
NA	many	TRBV7-6	TRBJ1-6	CASSSGVNSPLHF	TGTGCCAGCAGTTCAGGGGTCAATTCACCCCTCCACTTT
NA	NA	TRBV25-1	TRBJ1-1	CASRGGLGSSTEAFF	TGTGCCAGCAGGGGGGGATTGGGAAGTAGCACTGAAGCTTTCTTT
TRBD2	few	TRBV13	TRBJ2-1	CATHSGGSSYNEQFF	TGTGCCACCCATAGCGGGGGGAGCTCCTACAATGAGCAGTTCTTC
TRBD1	few	TRBV4-1	TRBJ2-7	CASSQEGGTGNSYEQYF	TGCGCCAGCAGCCAAGAGGGAGGGACAGGGAACTCCTACGAGCAGTACTTC
NA	many	TRBV20-1	TRBJ2-2	CSARVGGGELFF	TGCAGTGCTAGAGTTGGAGGCGGGGAGCTGTTTTTT
TRBD1	many	TRBV24-1	TRBJ2-7	CATSDPNRDSSYEQYF	TGTGCCACCAGTGACCCAAACAGGGACAGCTCCTACGAGCAGTACTTC
TRBD1	many	TRBV7-8	TRBJ1-5	CASSLARTGTGYSNQPQHF	TGTGCCAGCAGCTTAGCTCGGACCGGGACAGGGTATAGCAATCAGCCCCAGCATTTT
NA	many	TRBV27	TRBJ1-2	CASSLRAGWGYGYTF	TGTGCCAGCAGTTTACGGGCAGGGTGGGGATATGGCTACACCTTC
NA	many	TRBV2	TRBJ2-3	CASSEGRSRASTDTQYF	TGTGCCAGCAGTGAAGGGAGGTCGCGCGCTAGCACAGATACGCAGTATTTT
TRBD2	many	TRBV5-8	TRBJ2-5	CASSPRGGREETQYF	TGTGCCAGCAGCCCCCGGGGGGGCCGGGAAGAGACCCAGTACTTC
TRBD1	few	TRBV15	TRBJ2-1	CATSRNRGPYNEQFF	TGTGCCACCAGCAGAAACAGGGGGCCCTACAATGAGCAGTTCTTC